The next 8 T cell receptor beta chains were all read from a single sample in a study of T cell responses to AZD1222 COVID-19 vaccine. Some clones are missing from TCRdb's copy, which holds only in-frame ones; the method was immunoSEQ multiplex PCR. The table has roughly 130,000 clones, about nine tenths seen once. This sample comprised peripheral blood, obtained on day 0 of AZD1222 vaccination. The receptors originated from an adult in good health.

A few counts support this clone. The CDR3 DNA is TGCGCCAGCAGCCGCGCCACCGGGACTACCCGCACAGATACGCAGTATTTT. Its translation: CASSRATGTTRTDTQYF. J is TRBJ2-3 and V is TRBV5-1, with TRBD2 identical over 7 bases. Germline V gene lookup returns CDR1 SGHRS and CDR2 YFSETQ. This CDR3 is built from 17 residues. The V segment lost 4 bases and the J segment 1 base; nucleotides outside the gene matches: 12.

V is TRBV30 and J is TRBJ1-5; D uncertain. In germline, CDR1 is GTSNPN, CDR2 SVGIG (reference sequence). Trimming took off 1 base at V and 0 bases at J, with 7 bases between the two ends. The CDR3 runs to 14 residues. The CDR3 DNA follows: TGTGCCTGGAGTGGGGGTTATAGCAATCAGCCCCAGCATTTT. This sequence encodes CAWSGGYSNQPQHF.

This rearrangement joins TRBV30 to TRBJ1-1; D possibly corresponds to TRBD1 (6 bases). The V end was cut by 4 bases, the J end by 0 bases, with 27 bases between. CDR1 and CDR2 (germline): GTSNPN, SVGIG (reference sequence). The CDR3 extends over 19 amino acids. In DNA form, the CDR3 reads TGTGCCTGGAAACCGAGAGGGCGGGGGGCAGGTGTTATGAACACTGAAGCTTTCTTT. Protein: CAWKPRGRGAGVMNTEAFF.

This clone was observed a single time. The chain carries TRBV30 and TRBJ1-6; 10 nucleotides match TRBD1. CDR3 length: 14 residues. Unmatched junction bases numbered 3, after V lost 0 bases and J lost 10 bases. Per the germline V gene, CDR1 is GTSNPN and CDR2 is SVGIG (reference sequence). CDR3 bases: TGTGCCTGGAGTGTAATGACAGGGGGCTCACCCCTCCACTTT. Translated: CAWSVMTGGSPLHF.

This sequence joins TRBV11-2 and TRBJ2-4; 11 bases are shared with TRBD2. Germline lookup yields CDR1 SGHAT and CDR2 FQNNGV. V shed 6 bases, J shed 3 bases, and the junction held 4 bases outside the gene matches. The CDR3 length is 15 residues. This CDR3 reads CASSTTSGVKNIQYF. The CDR3 nucleotides are TGTGCCAGCAGTACGACTAGCGGGGTCAAAAACATTCAGTACTTC.

The count of this clone is one. V gene TRBV7-3 combines with J gene TRBJ2-3, with TRBD2 as a possible D gene (5 bases). There are 14 residues in the CDR3. Deletions cut 4 bases from V and 6 bases from J, with 14 bases between. Germline CDR1 reads SGHTA; CDR2 reads FQGTGA. Written as DNA, the CDR3 is TGTGCCAGCAGCTCCCGAGGGAGCGAGGATACGCAGTATTTT. Translating gives CASSSRGSEDTQYF.

V is TRBV30 and J is TRBJ1-6; D unclear. V was clipped by 3 bases and J by 2 bases, with 14 bases between them. CDR3 length equals 16 residues. Germline V gene lookup returns CDR1 GTSNPN and CDR2 SVGIG (reference sequence). This CDR3 reads CAWRISERTYNSPLHF. Written as DNA, the CDR3 is TGTGCCTGGAGGATCTCGGAGAGGACCTATAATTCACCCCTCCACTTT. The full variable domain, completed using reference TRBV30 and TRBJ1-6, is SQTIHQWPATLVQPVGSPLSLECTVEGTSNPNLYWYRQAAGRGLQLLFYSVGIGQISSEVPQNLSASRPQDRQFILSSKKLLLSDSGFYLCAWRISERTYNSPLHFGNGTRLTVT.

This clone was observed a single time. The CDR3 coding sequence is TGCGCCAGCAGCTTGGCCTTAACTAGCGGGAATCAAGAGACCCAGTACTTC. It codes for CASSLALTSGNQETQYF. This chain joins TRBV5-1 and TRBJ2-5, with TRBD2 matching over 10 bases. The CDR3 runs 17 residues. Germline loops: CDR1 SGHRS, CDR2 YFSETQ. The ends lost 0 bases at V and 2 bases at J; junction bases unmatched: 7.